The 6 T cell receptor beta chains below all came from one sample that was sequenced in a study of PD-L1 blockade in urothelial cancer. Regarding time point: pretreatment peripheral blood. The data were produced by immunoSEQ multiplex PCR, yet TCRdb's version contains in-frame clones alone and is incomplete. The table includes just over 50,000 clones, roughly four fifths detected once. This material consisted of PBMCs, taken around atezolizumab (anti-PD-L1) treatment. The receptors shown here come from a man between 65 and 79 years old with urothelial cancer.

The genes are TRBV20-1 and TRBJ2-5; D is unresolved. The CDR3 has 11 residues. Per the germline V gene, CDR1 is DFQATT and CDR2 is SNEGSKA (reference sequence). V lost 3 bases and J lost 2, with 4 bases in between. CDR3 nucleotide sequence: TGCAGTGCTAGCACTCAAGAGACCCAGTACTTC. It is translated as CSASTQETQYF.

This sequence joins TRBV11-3 and TRBJ2-2, with 9 bases aligning to TRBD2. CDR1 and CDR2 from the germline V gene are SGHNT and YENEEA. The CDR3 has 14 amino acids. V gave up 5 bases and J gave up 6 bases; unmatched junction bases: 4. CDR3: CASSQLAGPGELFF. The CDR3 DNA follows: TGTGCCAGCAGCCAACTAGCGGGCCCCGGGGAGCTGTTTTTT.

The chain uses TRBV4-1 and TRBJ2-2; the D gene is possibly TRBD1 (6 bases). The germline V gene has CDR1 MGHRA and CDR2 YSYEKL. V lost 2 bases and J lost 6, with 16 bases in between. The CDR3 sequence is 16 residues long. The DNA of the CDR3 is TGCGCCAGCAGCCAAAGAACACAGGGTGGGGCCGGGGAGCTGTTTTTT. Translated: CASSQRTQGGAGELFF.

The V and J genes are TRBV29-1 and TRBJ1-4; D is possibly TRBD1 (6 bases). The CDR3 is 14 amino acids. The V end lost 6 bases, the J end lost 3 bases, and 14 bases lay between the germline ends. Germline V gene sequence: CDR1 SQVTM, CDR2 ANQGSEA. The CDR3 bases are TGCAGCGTAATCGCAGGGGCCTCTAATGAAAAACTGTTTTTT. This gives the protein CSVIAGASNEKLFF.

The V and J genes are TRBV6-6 and TRBJ2-5; the D is unclear. The CDR3 has 15 amino acids. Trimming cost V 0 bases and J 5 bases, with 13 bases left between them. The germline V gene encodes CDR1 MNHNY and CDR2 SVGAGI (reference sequence). The DNA of the CDR3 is TGTGCCAGCAGTTACTCGATGGCTTCCGGGGAGACCCAGTACTTC. Its translation: CASSYSMASGETQYF.

This clone came up a few times. The genes are TRBV5-1 and TRBJ2-5, with 8 positions matching TRBD2. CDR3 size: 15 residues. Germline CDR1 is SGHRS and CDR2 is YFSETQ. V lost 4 bases to trimming and J lost 10 bases; unmatched junction nucleotides: 15. The CDR3 DNA reads TGCGCCAGCAGCCTTTCCGGGAGGGATGTCGTCGGCCAGTACTTC. Amino acid sequence: CASSLSGRDVVGQYF.